The source of this T cell receptor beta chain is a study of T cells in tuberculosis. Background on the study: In South Africa, adults with active tuberculosis were compared with IGRA-negative and latently infected IGRA-positive adolescents. Within 7 days of starting treatment, or before, PBMC were stored. Regarding the study as a whole: Active tuberculosis cases were adults; controls were adolescents.

Repertoires were generated with immunoSEQ multiplex PCR, while TCRdb's copy carries only in-frame clones and drops some. This sample has around 30,000 clones, with about 90% found just once. Time point meaning: new active TB diagnosis, blood taken before or within 7 days of starting treatment. HIV-seronegative South African adults aged 18 years or older had newly diagnosed active tuberculosis. The V and J ends lost 2 bases and 1 base respectively, with 11 bases between them. The CDR3 contains 16 residues. The germline gives CDR1 LGHNA, CDR2 YSLEER. With respect to this clone: Its antigen is unknown.

This TCR derives from an adult with tuberculosis. The sample in question was PBMCs, obtained at tuberculosis diagnosis. The V call is TRBV4-3, the J call TRBJ2-2, with D possibly being TRBD2 (5 bases). The CDR3 spells CASSQQRTRNTGELFF. The CDR3 nucleotides are TGCGCCAGCAGCCAACAGAGGACTCGGAACACCGGGGAGCTGTTTTTT.